This T cell receptor (beta chain) was observed in a study of tumor and adjacent non-tumor tissue in lung cancer (dated by TCRdb to the late 2010s). For the wider study: Of the cohort, eleven to twelve patients had adenocarcinoma, 2 had squamous cell carcinoma and 1 had small cell lung cancer. Among the 15 or so patients, ages ranged from roughly 31 to 76 years, roughly 10 were men and 5 were women, and disease was TNM stage I to III. Sequencing generated a total of approximately 130 million productive TCRbeta reads, averaging roughly 3.9 million reads per sample. Using bulk TCRbeta repertoires from some 14 lung cancer patients, the study set lung tumor tissue side by side with matched distant non-tumor lung tissue. TCRbeta CDR3 sequencing was performed on thirty paired specimens, with one tumor sample and one normal lung sample collected per patient. Results and caveats for the whole study, not just this receptor: Because peripheral blood was not sequenced, blood TCRbeta repertoires in the lung cancer patients of the study were not examined. TCR diversity was significantly higher in younger patients, and greater tumor TCR diversity was associated with shorter overall survival and shorter disease-free survival. TCR diversity (inverse Simpson) was significantly higher in tumor than in normal lung tissue (roughly 430 vs 170, P = 0.0075, Mann-Whitney U test). Only about 15 patients were included in the cohort, and the need for larger samples and more detailed clinical data was noted by the authors. The top 100 clones made up a significantly larger cumulative share of the repertoire in normal lung than in tumor tissue. The sequencing platform is not named in the methods, and unique molecular identifiers are not mentioned.

RNA was isolated from bulk, unsorted tissue, and RNA quality was assessed with a NanoDrop ND-1000 and an Agilent 2100. Normal lung samples were distant non-tumor tissue taken more than 3 cm from the tumor edge. All donors had newly diagnosed lung cancer, had not received prior chemotherapy, and were admitted for thoracic surgery in China between August and November 2014. Anyone who had undergone radiotherapy or chemotherapy before, or who had another cancer at the same time, was left out of the study. Surgical tissue pieces of about 1-2.3 cm3 were preserved in RNAlater solution and were kept at -80 degrees C until use. CDR1 and CDR2 (SQVTM, ANQGSEA) derive from the germline V gene. Its CDR3 holds 12 amino acids, cysteine through phenylalanine. The only DNA kept is the CDR3, 36 bases in frame from the first base. Remarks on this clonotype: No cognate antigen has been identified for it. The junction and the germline gene differ at one end; a read error may be behind it.

The receptor library was made with multiplex PCR. Sequencing instrument: Illumina HiSeq 2500. Following protocols modified from ARM-PCR, the researchers constructed TCRbeta libraries through three rounds of nested PCR with primers (Table S4). Before sequencing, PCR products in the 200-500 bp range were cut out of the gel and cleaned up using the QIAquick gel extraction kit. Per the source publication's procedure: Reads were cleaned using Trimmomatic, were merged into complete CDR3 sequences using FLASH, and were assigned to V(D)J germline segments using MiTCR. Clonal diversity was calculated as the inverse Simpson's index using VDJtools. In-frame sequences lacking a premature stop codon were counted as productive reads. Through fastp at Q25 and MiXCR, TCRdb rebuilt clones from the public reads, retaining in-frame beta chains. Each entry is one CDR3 protein sequence, shown with its most common DNA and genes. TCRdb assigned the V and J calls; the authors' analysis was not used. This sample lists fewer than 90,000 distinct CDR3 sequences; around three quarters were detected once. Clones ranked in the top ten supply 21% of the sample.

This receptor chain uses TRBV29-1 and TRBJ1-2; the D gene is unclear. The TCR originated in a woman between 50 and 59 years old with non-small cell lung cancer. The sample taken for sequencing was distant non-tumor lung tissue. The DNA sequence is TGCAGCGTTAAAGAGAACTGCAGAGACTACACCTTC. Translated, it gives CSVKENCRDYTF. Extended through the reference TRBV29-1 and TRBJ1-2 proteins, this CDR3 yields the full variable domain: SAVISQKPSRDICQRGTSLTIQCQVDSQVTMMFWYRQQPGQSLTLIATANQGSEATYESGFVIDKFPISRPNLTFSTLTVSNMSPEDSSIYLCSVKENCRDYTFGSGTRLTVV.